These T cell receptor beta chains were read from a single sample in a study of blood T cell repertoires in COVID-19. TCRdb keeps only in-frame clones here, not all; method: immunoSEQ multiplex PCR. The table includes under 300,000 clones, about 80% detected once. Material for sequencing was PBMCs or T cells enriched from blood (not recorded which). The source of these receptors is a man aged 50 to 60 who had recovered from COVID-19. CDR3s include the opening cysteine and the closing phenylalanine or tryptophan. D genes are given only for firm matches. Expanded clones get a size class; other rows say once, few or many, or leave the size out.

D,J,size,V,CDR3,DNA
TRBD1,TRBJ2-4,.,TRBV7-2,CASSSSGTGAMVQYF,TGTGCCAGCAGCTCGTCCGGGACAGGGGCTATGGTTCAGTACTTC
TRBD1,TRBJ1-2,.,TRBV27,CASSGTGLANYGYTF,TGTGCCAGCAGCGGGACAGGGTTAGCTAACTATGGCTACACCTTC
.,TRBJ2-2,.,TRBV29-1,CSGSDTGELFF,TGCAGCGGGAGCGACACCGGGGAGCTGTTTTTT
TRBD1,TRBJ2-5,.,TRBV2,CACSGGWIETQYF,TGTGCCTGTTCAGGGGGCTGGATAGAGACCCAGTACTTC
.,TRBJ2-1,few,TRBV27,CASSKISYNEQFF,TGTGCCAGCAGTAAAATATCCTACAATGAGCAGTTCTTC
.,TRBJ2-7,once,TRBV27,CASSLRGSYEQYF,TGTGCCAGCAGTTTACGGGGCTCCTACGAGCAGTACTTC
.,TRBJ2-4,.,TRBV14,CASSVGGNIQYF,TGTGCCAGCAGCGTCGGTGGAAACATTCAGTACTTC
TRBD1,TRBJ1-2,.,TRBV10-3,CAISEAGQGKDGYTF,TGTGCCATCAGTGAAGCGGGACAGGGGAAGGATGGCTACACCTTC
.,TRBJ1-4,.,TRBV9,CASSVAPGVGEKLFF,TGTGCCAGCAGCGTAGCCCCCGGGGTTGGTGAAAAACTGTTTTTT
.,TRBJ2-5,once,TRBV4-1,CASSQDLGFAGETQYF,TGCGCCAGCAGCCAAGATTTAGGCTTTGCGGGCGAGACCCAGTACTTC
TRBD2,TRBJ2-6,.,TRBV2,CASAWTSGRAFISGANVLTF,TGTGCCAGCGCTTGGACTAGCGGGAGGGCCTTTATATCTGGGGCCAACGTCCTGACTTTC
.,TRBJ2-3,.,TRBV7-9,CASSLGGITDTQYF,TGTGCCAGCAGCTTGGGGGGAATCACAGATACGCAGTATTTT
TRBD1,TRBJ1-3,once,TRBV9,CASSAWDRKGNTIYF,TGTGCCAGCAGCGCCTGGGACAGAAAAGGAAACACCATATATTTT
TRBD2,TRBJ2-2,.,TRBV9,CASSPTPRTGLLAGAGGELFF,TGTGCCAGCAGCCCGACGCCCCGGACAGGGCTACTAGCGGGGGCGGGGGGGGAGCTGTTTTTT
.,TRBJ1-1,few,TRBV18,CASSPPQGSMNTEAFF,TGTGCCAGCTCACCACCGCAGGGAAGCATGAACACTGAAGCTTTCTTT
TRBD1,TRBJ1-6,few,TRBV19,CASTYGRTGASPLHF,TGTGCCAGTACCTACGGGCGGACAGGGGCTTCACCCCTCCACTTT
.,TRBJ1-4,.,TRBV11-3,CASSSSGLSNEKLFF,TGTGCCAGCAGCTCGAGCGGGTTAAGTAATGAAAAACTGTTTTTT
.,TRBJ2-3,.,TRBV18,CASSPRLGATDTQYF,TGTGCCAGCTCACCACGGTTAGGGGCTACAGATACGCAGTATTTT
.,TRBJ2-7,.,TRBV7-2,CASSTGVGQYF,TGTGCCAGCAGCACAGGAGTAGGGCAGTACTTC
TRBD1,TRBJ1-3,.,TRBV11-2,CASSLRATGGSVNTIYF,TGTGCCAGCAGCCTGAGGGCTACAGGGGGCTCGGTGAACACCATATATTTT